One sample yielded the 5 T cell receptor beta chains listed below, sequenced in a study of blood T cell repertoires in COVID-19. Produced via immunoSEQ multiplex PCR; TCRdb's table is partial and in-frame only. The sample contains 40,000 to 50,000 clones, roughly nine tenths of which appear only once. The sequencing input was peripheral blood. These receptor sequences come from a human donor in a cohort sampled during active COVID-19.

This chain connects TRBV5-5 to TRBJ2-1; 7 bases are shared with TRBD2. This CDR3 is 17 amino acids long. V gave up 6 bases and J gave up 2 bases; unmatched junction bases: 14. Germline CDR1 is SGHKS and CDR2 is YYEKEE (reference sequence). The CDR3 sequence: CASIQSLLAATYNEQFF. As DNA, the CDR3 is TGTGCCAGCATCCAATCCCTCCTAGCGGCCACCTACAATGAGCAGTTCTTC.

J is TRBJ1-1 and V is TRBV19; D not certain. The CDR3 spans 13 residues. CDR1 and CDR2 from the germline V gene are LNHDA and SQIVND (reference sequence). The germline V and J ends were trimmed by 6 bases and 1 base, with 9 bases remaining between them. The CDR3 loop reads CASRWHPNTEAFF. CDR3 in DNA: TGTGCCAGTAGATGGCACCCGAACACTGAAGCTTTCTTT.

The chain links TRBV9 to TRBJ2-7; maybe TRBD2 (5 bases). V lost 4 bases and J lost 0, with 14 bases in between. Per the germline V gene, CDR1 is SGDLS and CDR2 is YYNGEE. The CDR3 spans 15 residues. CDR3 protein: CASSTAASNSYEQYF. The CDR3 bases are TGTGCCAGCAGCACAGCGGCCTCTAACTCCTACGAGCAGTACTTC.

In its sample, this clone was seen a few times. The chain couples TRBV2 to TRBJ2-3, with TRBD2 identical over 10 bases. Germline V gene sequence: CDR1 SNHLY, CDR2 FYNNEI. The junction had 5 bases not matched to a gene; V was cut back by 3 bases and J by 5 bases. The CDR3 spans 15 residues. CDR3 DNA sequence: TGTGCCAGCAGTGACCTAGCGGGAGAAGTAGATACGCAGTATTTT. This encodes CASSDLAGEVDTQYF.

CDR3 loop: CASLNPGTEAFF. The CDR3 bases are TGTGCCAGCCTTAACCCCGGGACTGAAGCTTTCTTT. V is TRBV16 and J is TRBJ1-1; D not resolved. Trimming removed 8 bases at V and 5 bases at J, with 12 bases between. CDR1 KGHSY and CDR2 FQNENV come from the germline V gene. CDR3 length: 12 residues.